This TCR beta chain was recovered during a study of blood T cell repertoires in COVID-19. The overall study: Specimens from acute and convalescent COVID-19 originated in the United States, Italy and Spain. T cells, B-cell-depleted T cells, or PBMCs supplied cDNA or gDNA.

In the source study's methods: Reference gene primer amplification in the assay estimated nucleated cell counts. The repertoire was sequenced with immunoSEQ multiplex PCR; TCRdb's copy has only in-frame clones and lacks some. The D gene and trimming were derived from the DNA, and the V and J assignments and clone size from that table. The sample comprises 200,000 to 250,000 clones, around 83% of which are singletons, and around 3.5% rests with the top ten. The receptor was derived from a woman under 30 with acute or convalescent COVID-19. Sample: peripheral blood.

The CDR3 sequence is CASSDGTSPYNEQFF. The CDR3 nucleotides read TGTGCCAGCAGTGACGGGACTAGCCCTTACAATGAGCAGTTCTTC. The chain employs TRBV6-4 and TRBJ2-1, with TRBD2 matching over 9 bases. V lost 2 bases to trimming and J lost 4 bases; unmatched junction nucleotides: 3. CDR1 and CDR2 from the germline V gene are MRHNA and SNTAGT. The CDR3 loop spans 15 amino acids.